Following are 10 T cell receptor beta chains from one sample sequenced in a study of CD8 T cells in Susac syndrome. cDNA came from about 0.51 to 1 ug RNA primed by random hexamers. A single record per CDR3 protein comes from TCRdb applying MiXCR to the immunoSEQ multiplex PCR reads. The sample includes about 300,000 distinct CDR3 sequences, roughly 94% of them seen just once. Sequencing was performed on CD4+ T cells from PBMCs. The receptor set was obtained from a human donor with multiple sclerosis.

The chain has TRBV30 and TRBJ1-2; D ambiguous. The ends were cut back, 0 bases at V and 2 bases at J, with 4 bases in the middle. Germline loops: CDR1 GTSNPN, CDR2 SVGIG (reference sequence). This CDR3 comprises 12 residues. CDR3 coding DNA: TGTGCCTGGAGTGTGGAAAACTATGGCTACACCTTC. Protein: CAWSVENYGYTF.

The chain carries TRBV25-1 and TRBJ2-7; 7 nucleotides match TRBD1. With V trimmed by 5 bases and J by 2 bases, 6 bases remained unmatched. The CDR3 has 14 amino acids. Per germline, CDR1 MGHDK and CDR2 SYGVNS. The CDR3 DNA sequence: TGTGCCAGCAGTTACAGGGGCTCTGCCTACGAGCAGTACTTC. This encodes CASSYRGSAYEQYF.

The chain combines TRBV20-1 with TRBJ1-2, with TRBD1 matching over 7 bases. The CDR3 totals 14 residues. The germline V gene has CDR1 DFQATT and CDR2 SNEGSKA (reference sequence). V dropped 5 bases and J dropped 0; count of bases not matched to a gene: 6. The CDR3 loop reads CSAVDRQTNYGYTF. Written as DNA, the CDR3 is TGCAGTGCTGTGGACAGGCAGACTAACTATGGCTACACCTTC.

The chain combines TRBV20-1 with TRBJ1-2, with a weak D call TRBD1 (5 bases). Per germline, CDR1 DFQATT and CDR2 SNEGSKA (reference sequence). Trimming cost V 6 bases and J 8 bases, with 19 bases left between them. The CDR3 extends over 13 amino acids. CDR3 sequence reads: CSAGTRVMMGYTF. The CDR3 DNA reads as TGCAGTGCGGGGACGAGGGTCATGATGGGCTACACCTTC.

The genes are TRBV5-1 and TRBJ2-4; a weak D match, TRBD1 (6 bases). The CDR3 is made up of 16 amino acids. V gave up 0 bases and J gave up 8 bases, with 18 bases separating them. The V gene's germline CDR1 is SGHRS and CDR2 YFSETQ. CDR3 sequence: CASSLGADRWSDIQYF. CDR3 nucleotide sequence: TGCGCCAGCAGCTTGGGGGCTGACAGGTGGAGCGACATTCAGTACTTC. Full variable domain (outside the CDR3, taken from reference TRBV5-1 and TRBJ2-4): KAGVTQTPRYLIKTRGQQVTLSCSPISGHRSVSWYQQTPGQGLQFLFEYFSETQRNKGNFPGRFSGRQFSNSRSEMNVSTLELGDSALYLCASSLGADRWSDIQYFGAGTRLSVL.

The chain carries TRBV6-5 and TRBJ1-1; tentatively, D is TRBD1 (5 bases). Trimming stripped 9 bases from V and 1 base from J, with 18 bases between. CDR3 length: 15 amino acids. CDR1 is MNHEY, CDR2 SVGAGI, per germline. The CDR3 DNA reads as TGTGCCAGTATTCCGCCGGGGGTGGGGAACACTGAAGCTTTCTTT. It encodes CASIPPGVGNTEAFF.

The chain uses TRBV20-1 and TRBJ1-2; D not certain. The germline V gene has CDR1 DFQATT and CDR2 SNEGSKA (reference sequence). The CDR3 sequence is 19 residues long. The V end lost 0 bases, the J end lost 0 bases, and 23 bases lay between the germline ends. The CDR3 DNA follows: TGCAGTGCTAGAGATCTCGATGCGGACTCCCTAGAGACTAACTATGGCTACACCTTC. As protein: CSARDLDADSLETNYGYTF.

The V and J genes are TRBV7-8 and TRBJ2-3; D perhaps matches TRBD1 (6 bases). Trimming cost V 5 bases and J 0 bases, with 15 bases left between them. There are 16 residues in the CDR3. CDR1 and CDR2 (germline): SGHVS, FQNEAQ. The CDR3 nucleotides read TGTGCCAGCAGCCCTTTACAGGGTCCCAGCACAGATACGCAGTATTTT. Translated: CASSPLQGPSTDTQYF.

This clonotype has only one observation. The chain combines TRBV12-5 with TRBJ2-5, with D possibly being TRBD1 (7 bases). In germline, CDR1 is LGHNT, CDR2 FRNRAP. The CDR3 runs to 15 residues. Trimming took off 3 bases at V and 4 bases at J, with 15 bases between the two ends. CDR3 sequence (DNA): TGTGCTAGTGGTTTCTGGGGCAGGGGGGCAGAGACCCAGTACTTC. Translated, it gives CASGFWGRGAETQYF.

The J gene is TRBJ2-1, the V gene TRBV7-2; 15 nucleotides align to TRBD2. Per germline, CDR1 SGHTA and CDR2 FQGNSA. The CDR3 is 16 amino acids. V shed 3 bases, J shed 7 bases, and the junction held 4 bases outside the gene matches. In DNA form, the CDR3 reads TGTGCCAGCAGCTTTACCGGGACTAGCGGGGGGAATGAGCAGTTCTTC. Its translation is CASSFTGTSGGNEQFF.